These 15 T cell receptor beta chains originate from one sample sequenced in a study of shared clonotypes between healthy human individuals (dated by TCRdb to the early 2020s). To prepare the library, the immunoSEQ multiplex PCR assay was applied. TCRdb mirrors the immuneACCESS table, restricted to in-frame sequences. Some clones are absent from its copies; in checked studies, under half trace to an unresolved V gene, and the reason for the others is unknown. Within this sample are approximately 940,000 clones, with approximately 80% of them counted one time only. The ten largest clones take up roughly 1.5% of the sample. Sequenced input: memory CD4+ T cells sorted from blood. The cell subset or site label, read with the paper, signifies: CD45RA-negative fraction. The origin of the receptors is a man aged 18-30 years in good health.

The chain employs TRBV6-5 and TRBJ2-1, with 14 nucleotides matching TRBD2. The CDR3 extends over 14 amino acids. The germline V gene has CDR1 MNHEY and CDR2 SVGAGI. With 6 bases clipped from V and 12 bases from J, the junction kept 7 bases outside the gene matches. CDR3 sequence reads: CASRGGTSGSAQFF. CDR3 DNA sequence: TGTGCCAGCAGAGGGGGGACTAGCGGGAGTGCGCAGTTCTTC.

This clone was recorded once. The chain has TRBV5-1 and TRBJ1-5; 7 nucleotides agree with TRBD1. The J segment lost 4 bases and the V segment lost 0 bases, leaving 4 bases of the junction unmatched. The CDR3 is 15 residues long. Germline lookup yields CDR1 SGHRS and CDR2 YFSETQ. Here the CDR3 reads CASSLGGTANQPQHF. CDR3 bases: TGCGCCAGCAGCTTGGGGGGGACAGCAAATCAGCCCCAGCATTTT.

The CDR3 loop is CASSYLVESQHF. The CDR3 DNA sequence: TGTGCCAGCAGTTACTTGGTAGAGTCCCAGCATTTT. This chain links TRBV6-5 with TRBJ1-5; D ambiguous. The CDR3 is 12 residues long. V was shortened by 1 base and J by 11 bases, with 9 bases between the two germline ends. Germline V gene lookup returns CDR1 MNHEY and CDR2 SVGAGI.

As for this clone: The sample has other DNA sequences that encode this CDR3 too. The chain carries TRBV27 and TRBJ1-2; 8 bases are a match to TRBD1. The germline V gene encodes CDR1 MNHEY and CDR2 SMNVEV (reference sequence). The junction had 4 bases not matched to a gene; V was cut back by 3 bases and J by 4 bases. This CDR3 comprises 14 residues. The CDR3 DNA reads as TGTGCCAGCAGTTTTGGACAGGGAAGCTATGGCTACACCTTC. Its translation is CASSFGQGSYGYTF.

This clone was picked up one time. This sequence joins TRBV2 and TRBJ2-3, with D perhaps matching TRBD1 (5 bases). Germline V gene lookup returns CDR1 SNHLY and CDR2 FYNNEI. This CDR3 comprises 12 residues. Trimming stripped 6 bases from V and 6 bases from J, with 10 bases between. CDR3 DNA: TGTGCCAGCAGCAGGGCCAGGGATACGCAGTATTTT. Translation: CASSRARDTQYF.

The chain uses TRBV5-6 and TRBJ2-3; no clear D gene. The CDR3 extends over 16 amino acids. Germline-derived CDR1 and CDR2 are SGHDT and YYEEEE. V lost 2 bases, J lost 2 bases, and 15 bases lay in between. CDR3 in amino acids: CASSLPGRYYTDTQYF. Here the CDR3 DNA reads TGTGCCAGCAGCTTACCCGGACGCTACTACACAGATACGCAGTATTTT.

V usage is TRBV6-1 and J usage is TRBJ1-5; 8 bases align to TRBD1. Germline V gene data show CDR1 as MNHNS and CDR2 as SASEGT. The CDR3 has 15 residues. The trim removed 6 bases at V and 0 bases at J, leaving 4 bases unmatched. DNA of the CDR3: TGTGCCAGCAGAAGACAGGGGACTAGCAATCAGCCCCAGCATTTT. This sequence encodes CASRRQGTSNQPQHF.

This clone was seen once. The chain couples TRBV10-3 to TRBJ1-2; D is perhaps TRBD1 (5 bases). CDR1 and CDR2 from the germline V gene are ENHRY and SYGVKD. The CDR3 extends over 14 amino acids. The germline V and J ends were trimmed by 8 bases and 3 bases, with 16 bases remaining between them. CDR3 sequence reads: CAIGSGARDYGYTF. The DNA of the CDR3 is TGTGCCATCGGGTCCGGGGCGCGGGACTATGGCTACACCTTC.

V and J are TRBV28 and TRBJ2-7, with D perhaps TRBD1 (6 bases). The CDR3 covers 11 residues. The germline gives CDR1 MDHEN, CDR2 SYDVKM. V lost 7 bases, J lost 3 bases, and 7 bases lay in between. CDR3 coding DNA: TGTGCCAGCAACAGGGACTACGAGCAGTACTTC. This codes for CASNRDYEQYF.

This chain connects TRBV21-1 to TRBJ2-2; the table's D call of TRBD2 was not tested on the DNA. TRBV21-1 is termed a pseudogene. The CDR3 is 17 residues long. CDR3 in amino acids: CASSAVEISGRAGELFF. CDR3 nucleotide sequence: TGTGCCAGCAGCGCAGTTGAAATTAGCGGGAGAGCCGGGGAGCTGTTTTTT.

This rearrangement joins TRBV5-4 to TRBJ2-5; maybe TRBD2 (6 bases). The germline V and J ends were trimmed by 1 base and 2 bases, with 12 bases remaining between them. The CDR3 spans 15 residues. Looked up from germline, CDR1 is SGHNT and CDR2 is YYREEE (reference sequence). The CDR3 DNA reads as TGTGCCAGCAGCTTGTTTGCGGGGTTACAAGAGACCCAGTACTTC. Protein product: CASSLFAGLQETQYF.

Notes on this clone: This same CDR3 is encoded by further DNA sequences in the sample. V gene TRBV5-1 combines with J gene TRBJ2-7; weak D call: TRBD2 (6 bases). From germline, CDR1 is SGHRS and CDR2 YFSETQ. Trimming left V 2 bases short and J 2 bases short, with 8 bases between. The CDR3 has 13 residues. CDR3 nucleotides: TGCGCCAGCAGCTTCGGGGGAACCTACGAGCAGTACTTC. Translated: CASSFGGTYEQYF.

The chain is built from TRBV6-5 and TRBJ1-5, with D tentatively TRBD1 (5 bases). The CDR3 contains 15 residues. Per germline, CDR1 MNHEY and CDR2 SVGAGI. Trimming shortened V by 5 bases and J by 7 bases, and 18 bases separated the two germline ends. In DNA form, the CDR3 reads TGTGCCAGCAGTCGGGCCGGGACCTCGGACCAGCCCCAGCATTTT. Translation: CASSRAGTSDQPQHF.

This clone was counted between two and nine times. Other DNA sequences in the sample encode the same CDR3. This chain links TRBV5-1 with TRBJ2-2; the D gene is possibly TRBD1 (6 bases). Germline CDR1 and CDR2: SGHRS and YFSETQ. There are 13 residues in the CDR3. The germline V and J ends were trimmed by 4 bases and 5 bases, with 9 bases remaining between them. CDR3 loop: CASSIRGTGELFF. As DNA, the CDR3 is TGCGCCAGCAGCATCAGGGGAACCGGGGAGCTGTTTTTT.

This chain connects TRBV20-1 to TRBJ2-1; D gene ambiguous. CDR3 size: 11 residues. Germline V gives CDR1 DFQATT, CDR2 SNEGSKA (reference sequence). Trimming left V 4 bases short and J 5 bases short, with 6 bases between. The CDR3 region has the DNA TGCAGTGCTATAGGCGACAATGAGCAGTTCTTC. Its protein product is CSAIGDNEQFF.